This T cell receptor (beta chain) derives from a study of human T cells and chemical hapten exposure. Study background: On the upper back, patch tests were applied with 0.01% DPC and read at 6 days.

Original processing methods: TCRs per sample had a median of roughly 93,000 and ranged from about 20,000 to 700,000. TCRdb ran MiXCR on the RACE reads and lists one entry per CDR3 protein. TCRdb assigned the V and J calls; the authors' analysis was not used. The table lists approximately 97,000 distinct CDR3 sequences, about 28% of them singletons. This clonotype was observed a few times. Regarding time point: patch test 3, about 24 weeks after DPC sensitization. The treatment denotes: therapeutic diphenylcyclopropenone sensitization with weekly scalp DPC. The clonotype comes from a man aged 40-55 years with alopecia areata. Some clones in this sample may be carry-over from other donors' samples. This specimen consisted of whole blood, obtained in connection with sensitization to the hapten diphenylcyclopropenone (DPC).

For the CDR3, the DNA is TGTGCCAGCAGTTCCCCTGGCAGCTCCTATAATTCACCCCTCCACTTT. It translates to CASSSPGSSYNSPLHF. The chain links TRBV28 to TRBJ1-6; no clear D. CDR1 and CDR2 from the germline V gene are MDHEN and SYDVKM. Trimming left V 4 bases short and J 0 bases short, with 10 bases between. The CDR3 is 16 amino acids.